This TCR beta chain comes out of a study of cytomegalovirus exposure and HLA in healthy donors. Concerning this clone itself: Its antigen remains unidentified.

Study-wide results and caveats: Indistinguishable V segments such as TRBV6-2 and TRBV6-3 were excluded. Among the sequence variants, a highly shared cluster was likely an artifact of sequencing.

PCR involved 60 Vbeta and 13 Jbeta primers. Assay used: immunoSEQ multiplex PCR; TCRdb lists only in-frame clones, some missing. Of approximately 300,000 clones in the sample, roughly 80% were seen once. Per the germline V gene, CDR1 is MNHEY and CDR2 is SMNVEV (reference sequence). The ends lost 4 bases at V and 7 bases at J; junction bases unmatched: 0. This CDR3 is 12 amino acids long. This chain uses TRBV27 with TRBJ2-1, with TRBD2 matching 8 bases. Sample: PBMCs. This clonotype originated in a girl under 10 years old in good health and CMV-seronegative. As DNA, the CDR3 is TGTGCCAGCAGTTCGGGAGGGAATGAGCAGTTCTTC. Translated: CASSSGGNEQFF.